The following is a T cell receptor (beta chain) sequence with its context. Its antigen is undetermined. This entry belongs to a study of T cells after posttransplantation cyclophosphamide. Germline V gives CDR1 MDHEN, CDR2 SYDVKM. This CDR3 contains 16 residues. Trimming cost V 5 bases and J 5 bases; bases outside gene matches: 8. Profiled with immunoSEQ multiplex PCR; TCRdb holds only in-frame clones, not every one. Of approximately 56,000 clones listed, approximately 94% are singletons. Regarding the study as a whole: Recipient CMV seropositivity and CMV reactivation strongly tracked TRB clonality. Tissue-infiltrating T cells from skin or gut overlapped little with blood T cells.

The chain uses TRBV28 and TRBJ1-4, with 10 positions matching TRBD1. Sequencing was carried out using PBMCs. The sequence was obtained from a woman under 40 in good health and a related stem cell transplant donor. The CDR3 DNA reads as TGTGCCAGCAGTGAAGGACAGGGGGGCATGAATGAAAAACTGTTTTTT. Translated: CASSEGQGGMNEKLFF.